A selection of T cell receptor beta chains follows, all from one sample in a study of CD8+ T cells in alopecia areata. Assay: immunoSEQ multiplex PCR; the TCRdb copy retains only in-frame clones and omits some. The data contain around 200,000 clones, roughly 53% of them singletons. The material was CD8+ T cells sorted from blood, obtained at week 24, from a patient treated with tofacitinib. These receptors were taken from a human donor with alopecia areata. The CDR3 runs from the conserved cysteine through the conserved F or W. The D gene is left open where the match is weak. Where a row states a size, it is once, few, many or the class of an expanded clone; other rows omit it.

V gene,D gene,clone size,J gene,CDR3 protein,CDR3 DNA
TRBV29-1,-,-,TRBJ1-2,CSVEGGTPSGYTF,TGCAGCGTTGAAGGTGGTACACCATCTGGCTACACCTTC
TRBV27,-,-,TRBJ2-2,CASSLESGPRDTGELFF,TGTGCCAGCAGTTTAGAGTCTGGGCCCCGGGACACCGGGGAGCTGTTTTTT
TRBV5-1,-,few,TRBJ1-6,CASSYSPTVGESPLHF,TGCGCCAGCAGCTACAGCCCGACGGTAGGAGAGTCACCCCTCCACTTT
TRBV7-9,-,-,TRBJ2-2,CASVQLNTGELFF,TGTGCCAGCGTCCAGCTGAACACCGGGGAGCTGTTTTTT
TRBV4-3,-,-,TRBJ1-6,CASSQGTLDNSPLHF,TGCGCCAGCAGCCAAGGGACCTTAGATAATTCACCCCTCCACTTT
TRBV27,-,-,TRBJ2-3,CASSPGQNPSTDTQYF,TGTGCCAGCAGTCCCGGACAGAACCCTAGCACAGATACGCAGTATTTT
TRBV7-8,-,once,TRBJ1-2,CASSSTDEGPYGYTF,TGTGCCAGCAGCTCGACAGATGAAGGGCCCTATGGCTACACCTTC
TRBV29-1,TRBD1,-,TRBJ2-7,CSVEFESGQGYEQYF,TGCAGCGTTGAGTTTGAGTCGGGACAGGGCTACGAGCAGTACTTC
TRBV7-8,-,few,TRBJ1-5,CASSFEGVGSNQPQHF,TGTGCCAGCAGCTTCGAGGGGGTGGGTAGCAATCAGCCCCAGCATTTT
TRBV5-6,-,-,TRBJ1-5,CASSSQYNRDVNQPQHF,TGTGCCAGCAGCTCTCAATACAACCGGGACGTCAATCAGCCCCAGCATTTT
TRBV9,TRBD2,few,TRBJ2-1,CASSGTSGWNEQFF,TGTGCCAGCAGTGGGACTAGCGGGTGGAATGAGCAGTTCTTC
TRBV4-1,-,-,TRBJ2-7,CASSQELGQGAYEQYF,TGCGCCAGCAGCCAAGAACTAGGCCAGGGAGCCTACGAGCAGTACTTC
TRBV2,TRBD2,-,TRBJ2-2,CASISAGGSGELFF,TGTGCCAGCATCTCAGCGGGGGGTTCCGGGGAGCTGTTTTTT
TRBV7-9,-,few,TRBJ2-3,CASGGLQGTQYF,TGTGCCAGCGGAGGGTTACAGGGGACGCAGTATTTT
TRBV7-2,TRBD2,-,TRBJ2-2,CASSLSRGANTGELFF,TGTGCCAGCAGCTTATCCCGGGGGGCGAACACCGGGGAGCTGTTTTTT
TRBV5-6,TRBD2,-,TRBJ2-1,CASSLELAGGYNEQFF,TGTGCCAGCAGCTTGGAACTAGCGGGGGGTTACAATGAGCAGTTCTTC
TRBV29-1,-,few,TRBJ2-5,CSVRSRAQETQYF,TGCAGCGTTCGGTCCCGGGCCCAAGAGACCCAGTACTTC
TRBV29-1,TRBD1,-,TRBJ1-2,CSAGQGTEEGYTF,TGCAGCGCGGGACAGGGCACCGAGGAGGGCTACACCTTC
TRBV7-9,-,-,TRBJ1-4,CASKGPNEKLFF,TGTGCCAGCAAGGGACCTAATGAAAAACTGTTTTTT
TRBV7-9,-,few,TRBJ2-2,CASSGRGPGSPGELFF,TGTGCCAGCAGCGGACGGGGCCCAGGGTCACCCGGGGAGCTGTTTTTT
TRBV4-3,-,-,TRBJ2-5,CASSKLQGSFETQYF,TGCGCCAGCAGCAAACTCCAGGGGTCTTTTGAGACCCAGTACTTC
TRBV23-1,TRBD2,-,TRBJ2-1,CAPQAGVYNEQFF,TGCGCCCCACAGGCGGGGGTATACAATGAGCAGTTCTTC
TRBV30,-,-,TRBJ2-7,CAWSVTLEGREQYF,TGTGCCTGGAGTGTAACCTTGGAGGGACGCGAGCAGTACTTC
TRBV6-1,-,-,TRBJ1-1,CASSEQRQKNTEAFF,TGTGCCAGCAGTGAACAGAGACAGAAGAACACTGAAGCTTTCTTT
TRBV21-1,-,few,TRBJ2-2,CASSLRGSINAGELFF,TGTGCCAGCAGCTTAAGGGGAAGTATTAACGCCGGGGAGCTGTTTTTT
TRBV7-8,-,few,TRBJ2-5,CASSLALIGGRGGETQYF,TGTGCCAGCAGCTTAGCGCTAATAGGGGGAAGAGGTGGAGAGACCCAGTACTTC
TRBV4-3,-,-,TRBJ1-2,CANKPWLCYTF,TGCGCCAACAAGCCATGGTTATGCTACACCTTC
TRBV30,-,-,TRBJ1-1,CAWSDSRRDDTEAFF,TGTGCCTGGAGTGACTCCAGAAGGGACGACACTGAAGCTTTCTTT
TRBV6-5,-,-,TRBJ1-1,CASTARGNTEAFF,TGTGCCAGCACTGCCCGAGGGAACACTGAAGCTTTCTTT
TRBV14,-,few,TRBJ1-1,CASRFVSNTEAFF,TGTGCCAGCAGGTTTGTTTCGAACACTGAAGCTTTCTTT
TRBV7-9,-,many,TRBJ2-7,CASSPRGDTNYEQYF,TGTGCCAGCAGCCCCCGAGGGGACACGAATTACGAGCAGTACTTC
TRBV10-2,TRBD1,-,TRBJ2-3,CASSEETGSDTQYF,TGCGCCAGCAGTGAAGAGACAGGGTCGGATACGCAGTATTTT
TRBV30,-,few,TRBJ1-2,CAREKNYGYTF,TGTGCCCGAGAGAAGAATTATGGCTACACCTTC
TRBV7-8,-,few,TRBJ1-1,CASSPDRSVNTEAFF,TGTGCCAGCAGTCCCGACAGGTCGGTGAACACTGAAGCTTTCTTT
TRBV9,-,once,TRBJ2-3,CASSVSGPDTQYF,TGTGCCAGCAGCGTATCCGGGCCAGATACGCAGTATTTT
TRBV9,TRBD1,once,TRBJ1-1,CASSTGTGEAFF,TGTGCCAGCAGCACAGGGACAGGGGAAGCTTTCTTT
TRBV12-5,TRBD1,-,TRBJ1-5,CASGFQGAQPQHF,TGTGCTAGTGGTTTCCAGGGGGCGCAGCCCCAGCATTTT
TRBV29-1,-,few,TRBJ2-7,CSVEEGGAREQYF,TGCAGCGTTGAAGAAGGGGGGGCGAGGGAGCAGTACTTC
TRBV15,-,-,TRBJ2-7,CATAWDRSYEQYF,TGTGCCACCGCTTGGGACCGCTCCTACGAGCAGTACTTC
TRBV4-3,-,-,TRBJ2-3,CASSQGGTSTDTQYF,TGCGCCAGCAGCCAAGGGGGAACTAGCACAGATACGCAGTATTTT
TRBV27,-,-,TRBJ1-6,CASSLSGDLSPLHF,TGTGCCAGCAGTTTATCAGGAGATCTTTCACCCCTCCACTTT
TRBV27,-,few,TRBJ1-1,CASSLMGVSTEAFF,TGTGCCAGCAGTTTAATGGGAGTTTCCACTGAAGCTTTCTTT
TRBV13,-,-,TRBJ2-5,CASSLEGGETQYF,TGTGCCAGCAGCTTAGAGGGTGGGGAGACCCAGTACTTC
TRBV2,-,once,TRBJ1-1,CASREAEAFF,TGTGCCAGCAGAGAGGCTGAAGCTTTCTTT
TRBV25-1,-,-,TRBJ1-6,CASSTEQARESPLHF,TGTGCCAGCAGTACGGAACAGGCCCGTGAATCACCCCTCCACTTT
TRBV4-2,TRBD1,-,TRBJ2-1,CASSPERDRGPLAGPSNEQFF,TGTGCCAGCAGCCCCGAACGGGACAGGGGGCCCTTAGCGGGCCCCTCCAATGAGCAGTTCTTC
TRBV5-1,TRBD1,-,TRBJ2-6,CASSLDRGNSGANVLTF,TGCGCCAGCAGCTTGGACAGGGGGAACTCTGGGGCCAACGTCCTGACTTTC
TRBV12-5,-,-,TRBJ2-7,CASGQIYEQYF,TGTGCTAGCGGACAGATCTACGAGCAGTACTTC
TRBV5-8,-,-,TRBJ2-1,CASSLARAGEQFF,TGTGCCAGCAGCTTGGCCCGGGCCGGTGAGCAGTTCTTC
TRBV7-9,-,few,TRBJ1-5,CASSLGQADNQPQHF,TGTGCCAGCAGCTTGGGCCAGGCGGACAATCAGCCCCAGCATTTT
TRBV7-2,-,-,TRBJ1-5,CASSEGDGRPQHF,TGTGCCAGCAGCGAGGGGGACGGACGTCCCCAGCATTTT
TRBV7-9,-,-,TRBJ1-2,CASSPTVAWGTYGYTF,TGTGCCAGCAGTCCTACCGTGGCGTGGGGAACATATGGCTACACCTTC
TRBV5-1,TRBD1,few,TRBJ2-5,CASSSEGQGINQETQYF,TGCGCCAGCAGCTCCGAGGGACAGGGAATAAACCAAGAGACCCAGTACTTC
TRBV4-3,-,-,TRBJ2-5,CASSQDPSRETQYF,TGCGCCAGCAGCCAAGATCCCAGTCGCGAGACCCAGTACTTC